This TCR beta chain was recorded in a study of identifying expanded T cells in peripheral blood. The germline V gene has CDR1 SGDLS and CDR2 YYNGEE. V lost 4 bases, J lost 4 bases, and 8 bases stayed unmatched. The CDR3 loop spans 15 amino acids. Sequencing used immunoSEQ multiplex PCR; TCRdb keeps in-frame clones, though not all of them. Here the sample spans some 120,000 clones, over 65% being singletons. The genes are TRBV9 and TRBJ2-5; 9 nucleotides align to TRBD2. The clonotype was recovered from a person between 18 and 75 years old in good health. Sequenced input: blood. CDR3 amino acids: CASSPGTSILETQYF. CDR3 DNA sequence: TGTGCCAGCAGCCCCGGGACTAGCATTCTAGAGACCCAGTACTTC. The full variable domain, its missing parts supplied by reference TRBV9 and TRBJ2-5, is DSGVTQTPKHLITATGQRVTLRCSPRSGDLSVYWYQQSLDQGLQFLIQYYNGEERAKGNILERFSAQQFPDLHSELNLSSLELGDSALYFCASSPGTSILETQYFGPGTRLLVL.